Each of the 6 T cell receptor beta chains below was sequenced from the same sample in a study of blood T cell repertoires in COVID-19. Using immunoSEQ multiplex PCR, the repertoire was profiled, and TCRdb retains in-frame clones only, with some absent. The profile covers over 250,000 clones, with around nine tenths appearing a single time and 1.9% taken by the ten largest. Material for sequencing was PBMCs or T cells enriched from blood (not recorded which). These receptor sequences come from an older woman who had recovered from COVID-19.

This clone turned up a few times. The sample holds other DNA sequences that translate to the same CDR3. This chain connects TRBV28 to TRBJ2-5; D uncertain. Germline CDR1 reads MDHEN; CDR2 reads SYDVKM. The CDR3 totals 11 residues. Between the trimmed V and J ends, which lost 2 bases and 5 bases, there was a span of 3 bases. The CDR3 DNA reads TGTGCCAGCAGTTTACGGGAGACCCAGTACTTC. This codes for CASSLRETQYF.

This chain links TRBV3-1 (or the pseudogene TRBV3-2) with TRBJ2-7; D is possibly TRBD2 (5 bases). The germline V and J ends were trimmed by 1 base and 2 bases, with 15 bases remaining between them. This CDR3 is 16 amino acids long. Germline V CDR1 and CDR2: LGHDT, YNNKEL (reference sequence). CDR3 protein: CASSQAPDPGTYEQYF. The CDR3 region has the DNA TGTGCCAGCAGCCAAGCCCCGGACCCGGGAACCTACGAGCAGTACTTC.

The V gene is TRBV6-6, the J gene TRBJ2-1, with 10 nucleotides matching TRBD1. Germline loops: CDR1 MNHNY, CDR2 SVGAGI (reference sequence). This CDR3 has 16 amino acids. V gave up 0 bases and J gave up 4 bases; unmatched junction bases: 3. The CDR3 region has the DNA TGTGCCAGCAGTTACTCCGGGACAGGGGTTTACAATGAGCAGTTCTTC. It yields the protein CASSYSGTGVYNEQFF.

The CDR3 DNA reads TGTGCCAGCAGCTTACGGGACTATACAGATACGCAGTATTTT. Amino acids: CASSLRDYTDTQYF. This chain links TRBV11-2 with TRBJ2-3, with 7 bases identical to TRBD2. From germline, CDR1 is SGHAT and CDR2 FQNNGV. The CDR3 covers 14 residues. The J segment lost 3 bases and the V segment lost 2 bases, leaving 2 bases of the junction unmatched.

The chain employs TRBV14 and TRBJ1-2; 9 nucleotides match TRBD1. Germline values: CDR1 SGHDN, CDR2 FVKESK. CDR3 length equals 20 residues. V lost 1 base, J lost 2 bases, and 17 bases stayed unmatched. CDR3 amino acids: CASSQGLQGAGWNTNYGYTF. CDR3 bases: TGTGCCAGCAGCCAAGGATTACAGGGGGCAGGGTGGAACACGAACTATGGCTACACCTTC.

This chain joins TRBV29-1 and TRBJ2-4; 9 nucleotides line up with TRBD1. V shed 6 bases, J shed 6 bases, and the junction held 6 bases outside the gene matches. This CDR3 has 13 amino acids. CDR1 and CDR2 from the germline V gene are SQVTM and ANQGSEA. CDR3 amino acids: CSVGTGQGNIQYF. In DNA, the CDR3 is TGCAGCGTCGGGACAGGGCAAGGAAACATTCAGTACTTC.